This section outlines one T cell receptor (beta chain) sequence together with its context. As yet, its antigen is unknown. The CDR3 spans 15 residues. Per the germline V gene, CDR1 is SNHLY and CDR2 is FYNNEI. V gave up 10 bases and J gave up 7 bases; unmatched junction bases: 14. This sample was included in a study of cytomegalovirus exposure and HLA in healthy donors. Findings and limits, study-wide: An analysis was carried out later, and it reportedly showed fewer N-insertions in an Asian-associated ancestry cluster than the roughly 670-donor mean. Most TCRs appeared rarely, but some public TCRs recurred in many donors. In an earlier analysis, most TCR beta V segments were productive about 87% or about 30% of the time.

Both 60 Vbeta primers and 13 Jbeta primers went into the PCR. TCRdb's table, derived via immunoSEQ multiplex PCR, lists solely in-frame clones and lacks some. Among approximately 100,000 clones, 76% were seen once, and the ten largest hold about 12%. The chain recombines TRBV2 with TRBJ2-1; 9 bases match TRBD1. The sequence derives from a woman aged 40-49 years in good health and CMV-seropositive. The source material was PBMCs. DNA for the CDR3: TGTGCCATAATCCCGGGACAGGGACTCTTTAATGAGCAGTTCTTC. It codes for CAIIPGQGLFNEQFF.